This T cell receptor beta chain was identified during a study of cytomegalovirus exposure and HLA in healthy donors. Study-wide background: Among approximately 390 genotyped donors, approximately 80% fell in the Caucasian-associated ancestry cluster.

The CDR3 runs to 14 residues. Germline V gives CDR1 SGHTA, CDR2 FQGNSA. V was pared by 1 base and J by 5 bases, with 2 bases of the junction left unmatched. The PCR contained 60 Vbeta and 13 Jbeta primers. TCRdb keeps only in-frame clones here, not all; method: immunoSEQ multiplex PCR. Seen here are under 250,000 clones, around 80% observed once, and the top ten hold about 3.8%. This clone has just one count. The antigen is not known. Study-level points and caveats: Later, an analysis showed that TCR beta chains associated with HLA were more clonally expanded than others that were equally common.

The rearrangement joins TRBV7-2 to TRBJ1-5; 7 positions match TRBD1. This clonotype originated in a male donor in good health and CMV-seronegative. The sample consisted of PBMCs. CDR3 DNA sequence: TGTGCCAGCAGCTTAGTACAGGGGCATCAGCCCCAGCATTTT. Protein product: CASSLVQGHQPQHF.